This T cell receptor beta chain was observed in a study of T-cell memory formation after mild COVID-19. This clonotype has more than one count but fewer than ten. TCRdb processed the 5' RACE reads anew with MiXCR; each CDR3 protein has one entry. In the table there are some 320,000 distinct CDR3 sequences, roughly an eighth of which are singletons. The CDR3 length is 17 residues. V lost 1 base and J lost 4, with 18 bases in between. Germline lookup yields CDR1 MGHRA and CDR2 YSYEKL. The sequence derives from a young man who had mild COVID-19 (a few samples of this study predate the infection). Cell type and time point are not known. Sequencing was done on a sample of PBMCs or a T cell subset sorted from them (not recorded which). J is TRBJ2-3 and V is TRBV4-1; a possible D gene is TRBD2 (6 bases). The CDR3 loop reads CASSQGAGTRRADTQYF. In nucleotides, the CDR3 is TGCGCCAGCAGCCAAGGGGCGGGGACCAGACGGGCAGATACGCAGTATTTT.